One and the same sample provided the 24 T cell receptor beta chains below, sequenced in a study. TCRdb called the 5' RACE reads again in MiXCR, with one record for every CDR3 protein. The sample has roughly 50,000 distinct CDR3 sequences, approximately 17% seen once. Sequencing input: naive CD4+ T cells sorted from blood. As to subset: naive CD4+ T cells, CD4+CD45RA+CD25-. The receptors were gathered from a female donor with breast cancer.

The chain combines TRBV20-1 with TRBJ2-5, with D maybe TRBD1 (6 bases). This CDR3 has 13 amino acids. Trimming took 5 bases from V and 5 from J, leaving 15 bases between them. Germline values: CDR1 DFQATT, CDR2 SNEGSKA (reference sequence). CDR3 in DNA: TGCAGTGCTGGACCAGGGGATGGGGAGACCCAGTACTTC. Encoded protein: CSAGPGDGETQYF.

In this sample, this clonotype turned up a few times. The chain employs TRBV3-1 and TRBJ1-1; no definite D call. The germline V gene encodes CDR1 LGHDT and CDR2 YNNKEL (reference sequence). V was clipped by 5 bases and J by 1 base, with 11 bases between them. This CDR3 is 14 amino acids long. The CDR3, as DNA: TGTGCCAGCAGCTCCGGATCGGCGAACACTGAAGCTTTCTTT. This gives the protein CASSSGSANTEAFF.

V gene TRBV3-1 combines with J gene TRBJ2-1; D unclear. CDR3 length: 14 amino acids. The V end was cut by 0 bases, the J end by 8 bases, with 11 bases between. Per the germline V gene, CDR1 is LGHDT and CDR2 is YNNKEL (reference sequence). The chain's CDR3 is CASSQDGRTDEQFF. CDR3 nucleotide sequence: TGTGCCAGCAGCCAAGATGGCAGGACCGATGAGCAGTTCTTC.

A remark on this clonotype: This could be a read error, since a much larger clone is one nucleotide away. This CDR3 is missing its conserved last phenylalanine or tryptophan, likely due to a read error. The chain links TRBV6-6 to TRBJ2-7; tentatively, D is TRBD1 (5 bases). This CDR3 comprises 13 residues. The V gene lost 10 bases and the J gene lost 3 bases, with 16 bases spanning the gap. Per the germline V gene, CDR1 is MNHNY and CDR2 is SVGAGI (reference sequence). CDR3 sequence (DNA): TGTGCCACCGCCAGGGCCCCGGTCTACGAGCAGTACTAC. Translation: CATARAPVYEQYY.

This clonotype was seen only a few times. The chain's CDR3 is CAISGRFSDTQYF. As DNA, the CDR3 is TGTGCCATCAGTGGTCGCTTCTCAGATACGCAGTATTTT. The genes are TRBV10-3 and TRBJ2-3; no firm D call. V was trimmed by 4 bases and J by 4 bases, leaving 9 bases between them. The germline gives CDR1 ENHRY, CDR2 SYGVKD. This CDR3 region has 13 residues.

This clonotype was found many times. The chain is built from TRBV4-1 and TRBJ2-7, with TRBD1 matching over 7 bases. Germline V CDR1 and CDR2: MGHRA, YSYEKL. This CDR3 has 16 amino acids. V trimming: 4 bases; J trimming: 3 bases; junction bases outside the gene matches: 12. The CDR3 DNA sequence: TGCGCCAGCAGCCCGCCCGACAGGGTGGGGTACTACGAGCAGTACTTC. Translation: CASSPPDRVGYYEQYF.

The gene calls are TRBV28 and TRBJ2-2; no clear D gene. CDR3 length equals 13 residues. V lost 5 bases and J 2 bases, leaving 6 bases between the germline ends. Germline V gene data show CDR1 as MDHEN and CDR2 as SYDVKM. The CDR3 region has the DNA TGTGCCAGCAGTAGTCTCAACACCGGGGAGCTGTTTTTT. This encodes CASSSLNTGELFF. The entire variable domain, with the rest obtained from reference TRBV28 and TRBJ2-2, is as follows: DVKVTQSSRYLVKRTGEKVFLECVQDMDHENMFWYRQDPGLGLRLIYFSYDVKMKEKGDIPEGYSVSREKKERFSLILESASTNQTSMYLCASSSLNTGELFFGEGSRLTVL.

This clonotype turned up a few times. V gene TRBV24-1 combines with J gene TRBJ1-1; D ambiguous. In germline, CDR1 is KGHDR, CDR2 SFDVKD. V dropped 9 bases and J dropped 1 base, with 11 bases sitting between them. This CDR3 has 13 residues. The CDR3 nucleotides read TGTGCCACCTCCCTGGGAGGGAACACTGAAGCTTTCTTT. This sequence encodes CATSLGGNTEAFF.

This clonotype showed up many times. This chain joins TRBV5-1 and TRBJ1-5; 10 nucleotides match TRBD1. The CDR3 runs 14 residues. The V segment lost 4 bases and the J segment 8 bases; nucleotides outside the gene matches: 6. CDR1 is SGHRS, CDR2 YFSETQ, per germline. The CDR3 here is CASSPEGTGEPQHF. The DNA of the CDR3 is TGCGCCAGCAGCCCGGAAGGGACAGGGGAGCCCCAGCATTTT.

This rearrangement joins TRBV28 to TRBJ1-1; 7 nucleotides align to TRBD1. This CDR3 comprises 12 residues. Germline V gene data show CDR1 as MDHEN and CDR2 as SYDVKM. V dropped 8 bases and J dropped 5; count of bases not matched to a gene: 5. Here the CDR3 DNA reads TGTGCCAGCGAGACAGGGCGAACTGAAGCTTTCTTT. It specifies CASETGRTEAFF.

This clonotype was seen a handful of times. The J gene is TRBJ2-1, the V gene TRBV6-5; TRBD2 is a possible D gene (6 bases). This CDR3 spans 15 amino acids. Trimming took 6 bases from V and 7 from J, leaving 19 bases between them. CDR1 is MNHEY, CDR2 SVGAGI, per germline. CDR3: CASSRRQAGRNEQFF. The CDR3 DNA sequence: TGTGCCAGCAGCCGACGGCAGGCGGGGAGGAATGAGCAGTTCTTC.

In regard to this clonotype: This may stem from a read error, because a much larger clone lies one nucleotide away. The chain links TRBV12-2 to TRBJ1-5; TRBD1, as called in the table, went unchecked against the DNA. TRBV12-2 is reported as a pseudogene. CDR3 length equals 14 residues. CDR3 in DNA: TGTGCAAGTCGCCTTGAACCGGGGAATCAGCCCCAGCATTTT. Translated: CASRLEPGNQPQHF.

In this sample, this clonotype turned up a few times. DNA of the CDR3: TGTGCCAGCAGCCAAGATAGGGGGGCCTTAGGTAATGAGCAGTTCTTC. Its translation is CASSQDRGALGNEQFF. The V call is TRBV3-1, the J call TRBJ2-1; D is tentatively TRBD1 or TRBD2 (6 bases each). CDR1 is LGHDT and CDR2 is YNNKEL in the germline V gene (reference sequence). The CDR3 is made up of 16 amino acids. Trimming took off 0 bases at V and 7 bases at J, with 16 bases between the two ends.

CDR3 nucleotides: TGCGCCAGCAGCAACAGACCGGGCACCTACGAGCAGTACTTC. Its protein is CASSNRPGTYEQYF. The V gene is TRBV5-1, the J gene TRBJ2-7; D is ambiguous. V was shortened by 4 bases and J by 2 bases, with 13 bases between the two germline ends. Germline lookup yields CDR1 SGHRS and CDR2 YFSETQ. The CDR3 length is 14 residues.

V is TRBV10-3 and J is TRBJ2-5; D call uncertain. With 7 bases removed from V and 2 bases from J, the gap between germline ends came to 11 bases. The germline CDR1 and CDR2 sequences are ENHRY and SYGVKD. This CDR3 is built from 13 residues. CDR3 loop: CAIKPPEQETQYF. The CDR3, as DNA: TGTGCCATCAAGCCCCCGGAACAAGAGACCCAGTACTTC.

The V gene is TRBV15, the J gene TRBJ1-5; 8 positions match TRBD1. V dropped 1 base and J dropped 6; count of bases not matched to a gene: 5. The CDR3 extends over 15 amino acids. The germline V gene encodes CDR1 LNHNV and CDR2 YYDKDF (reference sequence). The DNA for the CDR3 is TGTGCCACCAGCAGAGGGCCAGGGGGCGGTCAGCCCCAGCATTTT. The encoded protein is CATSRGPGGGQPQHF. Looking up the rest from reference TRBV15 and TRBJ1-5 gives the full variable domain: DAMVIQNPRYQVTQFGKPVTLSCSQTLNHNVMYWYQQKSSQAPKLLFHYYDKDFNNEADTPDNFQSRRPNTSFCFLDIRSPGLGDTAMYLCATSRGPGGGQPQHFGDGTRLSIL.

The CDR3 nucleotides are TGCGCCAGCAGCACGGGCGCTCTGGGGGAAAAACTGTTTTTT. Protein sequence: CASSTGALGEKLFF. This chain joins TRBV10-2 and TRBJ1-4, with unresolved D. Trimming stripped 6 bases from V and 8 bases from J, with 16 bases between. Germline V CDR1 and CDR2: WSHSY, SAAADI. This CDR3 contains 14 residues.

This clonotype was seen many times. J is TRBJ2-1 and V is TRBV20-1; D might be TRBD2 (6 bases). Germline V CDR1 and CDR2: DFQATT, SNEGSKA (reference sequence). Trimming removed 3 bases from V and 5 bases from J, with 8 bases in between. The CDR3 sequence is 12 residues long. Written as DNA, the CDR3 is TGCAGTGCTAGCCGGGGGAACAATGAGCAGTTCTTC. Translation gives CSASRGNNEQFF.

A word on this clonotype: A much larger clone sits a single nucleotide away, making a read error possible. A read error is likely, as this CDR3 ends without the conserved phenylalanine or tryptophan. The DNA is left out, because the CDR3 cannot be placed on it with certainty; the CDR3 is given as TCRdb lists it. The chain uses TRBV6-1 and TRBJ2-7; whether TRBD1, the table's D call, matches the DNA was not checked. The CDR3 has 14 residues if both end residues are counted. Germline values: CDR1 MNHNS, CDR2 SASEGT. The CDR3 sequence: CASSPGAQGSSEYL.

This clonotype was recorded many times. The V and J genes are TRBV28 and TRBJ1-2; tentative D call: TRBD1 (5 bases). The V and J ends lost 7 bases and 2 bases respectively, with 8 bases between them. This CDR3 has 12 amino acids. CDR1 is MDHEN, CDR2 SYDVKM, per germline. As DNA, the CDR3 is TGTGCCAGCAACGGGGACAACTATGGCTACACCTTC. Amino acid sequence: CASNGDNYGYTF.

This clonotype occurred many times. The CDR3 sequence: CASSPTGGSNTEAFF. The DNA for the CDR3 is TGTGCCAGCAGCCCTACAGGGGGCTCTAACACTGAAGCTTTCTTT. V and J are TRBV7-3 and TRBJ1-1; TRBD1 agrees at 9 bases. V trimming: 5 bases; J trimming: 2 bases; junction bases outside the gene matches: 6. This CDR3 is 15 amino acids long. Germline-derived CDR1 and CDR2 are SGHTA and FQGTGA.

The rearrangement uses TRBV21-1 and TRBJ2-2. TRBV21-1 is described as a pseudogene. The CDR3 has 15 residues. The CDR3 reads CASSSRTANTGELFF. The CDR3 coding sequence is TGTGCCAGCAGCTCCAGGACGGCGAACACCGGGGAGCTGTTTTTT.

The chain is built from TRBV2 and TRBJ2-1; D is uncertain. The CDR3 loop spans 11 amino acids. The germline V and J ends were trimmed by 5 bases and 8 bases, with 7 bases remaining between them. CDR1 is SNHLY, CDR2 FYNNEI, per germline. The CDR3: CASSPHDEQFF. The DNA for the CDR3 is TGTGCCAGCAGTCCGCACGATGAGCAGTTCTTC. Together with reference TRBV2 and TRBJ2-1, the CDR3 gives the full variable domain: EPEVTQTPSHQVTQMGQEVILRCVPISNHLYFYWYRQILGQKVEFLVSFYNNEISEKSEIFDDQFSVERPDGSNFTLKIRSTKLEDSAMYFCASSPHDEQFFGPGTRLTVL.

The J gene is TRBJ2-1, the V gene TRBV7-8; perhaps D is TRBD1 or TRBD2 (5 bases each). Germline loops: CDR1 SGHVS, CDR2 FQNEAQ. Trimming left V 5 bases short and J 12 bases short, with 17 bases between. This CDR3 has 13 amino acids. This CDR3 reads CASSPTWGKGQFF. The CDR3 DNA reads as TGTGCCAGCAGCCCTACTTGGGGGAAGGGGCAGTTCTTC.